This TCR beta chain is from a study of T cells in localized non-small cell lung cancer. Points from the study as a whole: Median detection of top 100 tumor clones in adjacent lung was around 60 clones. An association was observed between higher blood T cell density and longer overall survival. The study found T cell clonality highest in uninvolved adjacent lung, above tumor. It remains possible that heterogeneity exists, since only one tumor region was sequenced.

Sequenced by immunoSEQ multiplex PCR; TCRdb stores in-frame clones only, minus some. The data contain 25,000 to 35,000 clones, about 89% of them seen just once; the ten biggest clones take up approximately 10%. V was cut by 0 bases and J by 7 bases, with 10 bases left in between. CDR1 and CDR2 (germline): GTSNPN, SVGIG (reference sequence). This CDR3 comprises 12 residues. Of note for this clone: Its antigen is unidentified.

V usage is TRBV30 and J usage is TRBJ2-7; the D gene is possibly TRBD1 (5 bases). The specimen comprised peripheral blood, sampled before any cancer treatment. This sequence originates from a woman aged 40-70 years with stage I lung adenocarcinoma. CDR3 nucleotide sequence: TGTGCCTGGAGTGTAGAGACAGTGGAGCAGTACTTC. Protein: CAWSVETVEQYF.